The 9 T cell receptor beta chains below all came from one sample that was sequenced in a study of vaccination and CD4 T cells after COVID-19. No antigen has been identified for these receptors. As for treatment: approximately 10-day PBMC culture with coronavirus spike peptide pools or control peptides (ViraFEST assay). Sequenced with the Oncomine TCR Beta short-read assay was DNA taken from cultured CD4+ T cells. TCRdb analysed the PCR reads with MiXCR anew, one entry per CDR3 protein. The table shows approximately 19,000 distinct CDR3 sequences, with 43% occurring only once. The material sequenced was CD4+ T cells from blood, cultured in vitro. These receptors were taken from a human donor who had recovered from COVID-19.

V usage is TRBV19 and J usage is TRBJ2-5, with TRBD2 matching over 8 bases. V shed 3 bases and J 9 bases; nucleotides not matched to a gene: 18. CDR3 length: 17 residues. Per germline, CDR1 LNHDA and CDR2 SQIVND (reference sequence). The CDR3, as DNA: TGTGCCAGTAGTATGGGATCAGCGGGGGAGACCCGTTCGTCCCAGTACTTC. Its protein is CASSMGSAGETRSSQYF.

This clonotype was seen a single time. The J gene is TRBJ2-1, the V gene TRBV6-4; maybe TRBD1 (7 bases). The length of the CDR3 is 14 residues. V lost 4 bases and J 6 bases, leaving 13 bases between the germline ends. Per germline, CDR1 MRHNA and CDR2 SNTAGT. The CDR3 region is CASSGEDRSNEQFF. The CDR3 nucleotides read TGTGCCAGCAGTGGGGAGGACAGGAGCAATGAGCAGTTCTTC.

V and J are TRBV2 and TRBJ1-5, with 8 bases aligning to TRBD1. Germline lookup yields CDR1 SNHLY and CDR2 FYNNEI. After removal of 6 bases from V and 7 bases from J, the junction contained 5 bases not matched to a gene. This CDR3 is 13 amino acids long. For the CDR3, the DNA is TGTGCCAGCAGCGGGACAGGTCGACAGCCCCAGCATTTT. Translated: CASSGTGRQPQHF.

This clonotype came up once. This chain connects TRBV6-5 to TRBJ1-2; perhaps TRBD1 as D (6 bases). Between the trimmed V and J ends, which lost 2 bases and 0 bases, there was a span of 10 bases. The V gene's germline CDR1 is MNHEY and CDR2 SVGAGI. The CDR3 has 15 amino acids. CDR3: CASSYQGRANYGYTF. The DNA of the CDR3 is TGTGCCAGCAGTTACCAGGGGAGGGCTAACTATGGCTACACCTTC.

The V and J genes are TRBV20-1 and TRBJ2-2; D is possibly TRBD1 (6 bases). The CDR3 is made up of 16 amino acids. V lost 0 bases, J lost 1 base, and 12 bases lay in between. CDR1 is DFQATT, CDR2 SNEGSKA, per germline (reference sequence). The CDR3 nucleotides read TGCAGTGCTAGAGACCCGGACAGATGGAACACCGGGGAGCTGTTTTTT. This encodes CSARDPDRWNTGELFF.

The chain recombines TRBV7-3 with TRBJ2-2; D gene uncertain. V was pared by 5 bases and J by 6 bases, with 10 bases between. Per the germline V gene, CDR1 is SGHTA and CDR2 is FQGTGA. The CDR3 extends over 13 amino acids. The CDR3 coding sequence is TGTGCCAGCAGCCACGGGTCCTCCGGGGAGCTGTTTTTT. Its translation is CASSHGSSGELFF.

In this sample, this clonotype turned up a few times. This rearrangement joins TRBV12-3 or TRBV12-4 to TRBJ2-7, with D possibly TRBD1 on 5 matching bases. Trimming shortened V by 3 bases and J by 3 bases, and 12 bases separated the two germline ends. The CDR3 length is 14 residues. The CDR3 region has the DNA TGTGCCAGCAGTTTTGGGGCTCTGAGCTACGAGCAGTACTTC. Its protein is CASSFGALSYEQYF.

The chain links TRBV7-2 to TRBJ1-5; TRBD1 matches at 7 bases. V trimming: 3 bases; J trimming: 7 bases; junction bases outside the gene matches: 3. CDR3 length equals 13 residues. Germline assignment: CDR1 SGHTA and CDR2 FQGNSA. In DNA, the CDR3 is TGTGCCAGCAGCTTCCGACAGGGACAGCCCCAGCATTTT. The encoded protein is CASSFRQGQPQHF.

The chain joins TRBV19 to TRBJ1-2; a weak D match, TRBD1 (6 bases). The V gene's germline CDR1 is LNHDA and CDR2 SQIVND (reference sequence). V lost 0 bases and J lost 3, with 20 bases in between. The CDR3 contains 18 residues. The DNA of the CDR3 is TGTGCCAGTAGTATAGATGCCCTTTACGACAGGTTTGACTATGGCTACACCTTC. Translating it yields CASSIDALYDRFDYGYTF.